Listed below are T cell receptor beta chains from one sample, sequenced in a study of cytomegalovirus exposure and HLA in healthy donors. Only in-frame clones appear in the TCRdb table, and some are missing; sequencing was by immunoSEQ multiplex PCR. The sample includes 150,000 to 200,000 clones, over 70% seen only once; the top ten take approximately 1.6%. The sequenced sample was PBMCs. All receptors come from a man between 35 and 55 years old in good health and CMV-seropositive. Both conserved end residues are part of each CDR3. A D gene is named only where the DNA matches it firmly. Clone size appears in some rows only: once, few, many, or a class for an expanded clone.

TRBJ1-2	.	TRBV5-1	.	CASSLGQGTYGYTF	TGCGCCAGCAGCTTGGGTCAGGGGACCTATGGCTACACCTTC
TRBJ2-1	.	TRBV27	TRBD2	CAVSASGIFILNEQFF	TGTGCTGTATCGGCTAGCGGGATATTTATTCTCAATGAGCAGTTCTTC
TRBJ2-1	.	TRBV7-2	.	CASSLAGPGYSEQFF	TGTGCCAGCAGCTTAGCGGGTCCAGGTTATAGTGAGCAGTTCTTC
TRBJ2-7	.	TRBV10-1	.	CASRRTTYEQYF	TGCGCCAGCAGACGGACTACCTACGAGCAGTACTTC
TRBJ2-2	.	TRBV2	.	CASTVTTGNTGELFF	TGTGCCAGCACTGTTACGACAGGTAACACCGGGGAGCTGTTTTTT
TRBJ1-2	once	TRBV2	.	CASENRVGPYGYTF	TGTGCCAGCGAGAACAGGGTTGGTCCCTATGGCTACACCTTC
TRBJ2-1	.	TRBV19	.	CASSIGLPPDEQFF	TGTGCCAGTAGTATAGGACTCCCCCCCGATGAGCAGTTCTTC
TRBJ2-7	.	TRBV30	TRBD2	CAWSEVLAGNYEQYF	TGTGCCTGGAGTGAAGTACTAGCGGGCAACTACGAGCAGTACTTC
TRBJ1-2	.	TRBV11-2	.	CASSPQLGGAGSPYGYTF	TGTGCCAGCAGCCCACAATTGGGAGGGGCAGGGTCTCCCTATGGCTACACCTTC
TRBJ2-1	.	TRBV7-2	.	CASSLHTSSYNEQFF	TGTGCCAGCAGCCTTCATACGAGCTCCTACAATGAGCAGTTCTTC
TRBJ1-2	once	TRBV4-1	.	CASSQEQGDGYTF	TGCGCCAGCAGCCAAGAACAGGGAGACGGCTACACCTTC
TRBJ1-5	.	TRBV30	.	CAWSAWGGWQPQHF	TGTGCCTGGAGCGCTTGGGGGGGATGGCAGCCCCAGCATTTT
TRBJ2-7	.	TRBV7-6	TRBD2	CASSLRWGGHEQYF	TGTGCCAGCAGCTTAAGGTGGGGGGGACACGAGCAGTACTTC
TRBJ2-7	.	TRBV9	TRBD2	CASSVKSGTYEQYF	TGTGCCAGCAGCGTAAAGAGCGGGACCTACGAGCAGTACTTC
TRBJ1-5	.	TRBV6-5	.	CASSYSPGGNQPQHF	TGTGCCAGCAGTTACTCACCGGGAGGGAATCAGCCCCAGCATTTT
TRBJ2-7	.	TRBV18	.	CASSMPGGYEQYF	TGTGCCAGCTCTATGCCCGGCGGATACGAGCAGTACTTC
TRBJ2-7	.	TRBV11-2	.	CASSLDRPSSYEQYF	TGTGCCAGCAGCTTAGACAGGCCGAGCTCCTACGAGCAGTACTTC
TRBJ2-5	once	TRBV5-1	TRBD2	CASSSGGLAASQETQYF	TGCGCCAGCAGCTCCGGAGGGCTAGCGGCGTCTCAAGAGACCCAGTACTTC
TRBJ1-2	.	TRBV5-1	TRBD1	CASRRDSLLYGYTF	TGCGCCAGCCGAAGGGACAGTTTGCTCTATGGCTACACCTTC
TRBJ1-1	once	TRBV5-1	.	CASINQKGTEAFF	TGCGCCAGCATAAATCAAAAGGGGACTGAAGCTTTCTTT
TRBJ2-1	.	TRBV7-7	TRBD2	CASSLGGLAAEQFF	TGTGCTAGCAGCTTAGGGGGACTAGCCGCCGAGCAGTTCTTC
TRBJ1-4	.	TRBV6-5	.	CASSYGPGSNEKLFF	TGTGCCAGCAGTTACGGCCCGGGGTCTAATGAAAAACTGTTTTTT
TRBJ1-2	.	TRBV18	.	CASSPRVEGSDGYTF	TGTGCCAGCTCACCACGTGTCGAGGGATCGGATGGCTACACCTTC
TRBJ2-7	.	TRBV19	TRBD1	CASSIAHQNRGRHEQYF	TGTGCCAGTAGTATAGCACATCAGAACAGGGGGCGGCACGAGCAGTACTTC